This is a list of T cell receptor beta chains from one sample in a study of blood T cell repertoires in COVID-19. The repertoire was sequenced with immunoSEQ multiplex PCR; TCRdb's copy has only in-frame clones and lacks some. The profile shows about 75,000 clones, over 65% of them singletons. Material: peripheral blood. Receptor source: a human donor with acute or convalescent COVID-19. The donor label of this sample is uncertain. Each CDR3 is given with its conserved first and last residue. Expanded clones get a size class; other rows say once, few or many, or leave the size out.

abundance,j_gene,v_gene,CDR3aa
.,TRBJ2-1,TRBV18,CASSPLRLSSNEQFF
.,TRBJ1-1,TRBV6-4,CASSLGGAVAFF
.,TRBJ1-5,TRBV7-2,CASSRSGSQPQHF
few,TRBJ1-5,TRBV15,CATRQSPSNQPQHF
.,TRBJ2-7,TRBV27,CASSPAGWPPYEQYF
.,TRBJ1-5,TRBV11-2,CASSLIERQPQHF
.,TRBJ1-6,TRBV2,CASSAGQGISPLHF
few,TRBJ1-2,TRBV7-3,CASSLSRMGGYTF
few,TRBJ1-1,TRBV9,CASSVAANTEAFF
.,TRBJ1-4,TRBV5-1,CASSLRATNEKLFF